This TCR beta chain was retrieved from a study of shared clonotypes between healthy human individuals (dated by TCRdb to 2018 to 2021). General notes on the study: The cohort included a few men and a couple of women between 18 and 49 years of age. To estimate repertoire size and how much clonotypes are shared between individuals, the study performed deep sequencing of blood TCR repertoires from roughly five healthy adults. For each donor, three plates each were used for CD4 naive and CD4 memory, two plates were used for CD8 naive, and one plate was used for CD8 memory. Leukapheresis yielded between about 0.9 and 9 billion PBMCs per donor. To increase sequencing depth and limit assay-specific biases, TCR repertoire library preparation and sequencing were carried out by different laboratories using diverse techniques.

Healthy HIV-negative adults with no recently reported acute infections or vaccinations were included as donors. Every donor was a Caucasian adult residing in Nashville, Tennessee, USA. CD4+ T cells were enriched through magnetic negative selection, after which naive cells were positively selected on CD45RA and the remaining negative fraction served as the memory subset. Blood was collected by leukapheresis, and PBMCs were isolated by Ficoll-Histopaque density gradient centrifugation and then cryopreserved in liquid nitrogen vapor phase. Analytical flow cytometry was used to check the purity and quantity of each magnetically sorted T cell population. Genomic DNA was isolated from each sorted fraction and quantified by UV absorbance on a Nanodrop 2000c. Overall results and qualifications from the work: Rarefaction of sorted-subset datasets indicated incomplete sequencing despite the large sequencing depth. Only blood was sampled, and tissue TCR repertoires likely differ from those in blood. Compared with non-shared clonotypes, the clonotypes found in all four sorted-subset donors had higher generation probabilities. The genetic and exposure-history diversity represented was limited by the small number of donors. Based on pairwise subsampling, the degree of clonotype sharing among donors was expected to be affected by sequencing depth. Estimated clonotype richness was generally larger for naive than for memory subsets. Across a handful of donors, around 5% of naive CD4, more than 3% of naive CD8, under 2.5% of memory CD4, and 0.4% to 0.45% of memory CD8 clonotypes were shared.

In the germline V gene, CDR1 corresponds to MNHNS and CDR2 to SASEGT. Counted from cysteine to phenylalanine, this CDR3 has 14 amino acids. Kept here is only the CDR3 DNA, which spans 42 bases and is read in frame from base 1. The junction shows trimming of 6 bases on V and 2 bases on J, plus 14 bases between the germline ends. Worth noting for this clone: Its antigen is unknown. Base qualities are not provided; no much larger clone lies one nucleotide away.

Using the deep immunoSEQ assay, multiplex PCR amplified TCR CDR3 regions from genomic DNA. Genomic DNA extracted from each cell subset was distributed evenly over all wells of several immunoSEQ 96-well plates, and each plate served as one replicate. For sorted subsets, about 200 ng genomic DNA, equal to about 30,000 T cell genomes, was loaded into each replicate PCR. Purified libraries were measured with a Qubit 3.0 fluorometer, size-checked on a Bioanalyzer 2100, and measured again with the KAPA Library Quantification kit. A separate single-read 150-cycle Illumina NextSeq 550 flow cell was used to sequence each immunoSEQ 96-well plate. Regarding the original processing steps: Because the immunoSEQ output included only junctional sequences and no quality scores, the filtering could not be the same as the filtering used for full-length reads. To assign V/J genes and CDR3, sequences were annotated against IMGT germline references using PyIR, a Python wrapper for IgBLAST v1.9. Reads were removed for weak V/J assignments (E-value above 1e-6), missing CDR3, stop codons, out-of-frame junctions, or ambiguous translated residues. V3J clonotypes were defined as sequences sharing an identical inferred V gene, J gene, and CDR3 amino acid sequence. To compute the percentage overlap between repertoires, the number of shared unique clonotypes was divided by the size of the smaller repertoire. RTK rarefaction, the Chao1 estimator, and Recon v2.1 estimates of unobserved clonotypes were used to assess repertoire richness. Generation probabilities were computed with OLGA for all TCRbeta clonotypes obtained by the gDNA method from several donors. The immuneACCESS repertoire file appears here via TCRdb, limited to in-frame rearrangements. These files lack a portion of the clones; in checked studies, under half of the deficit traces to unresolved V genes, and the cause of the others is not known. From that table come the V and J calls and clone size; the DNA was used to work out D and trimming. Within this sample are 2 million to 3 million clones, with roughly 93% of them counted one time only. Jointly, the top ten make up approximately 0.36% of the sample.

Sequencing input: naive CD4+ T cells from PBMCs. The cell subset or site label on this specimen signifies: CD45RA+ positively selected. The chain joins TRBV6-1 to TRBJ2-7, with a tentative D gene TRBD2 over 6 matching bases. The sequence derives from a man aged 18 to 35 in good health. Some clones in this sample may be carry-over from other donors' samples. Read as DNA, the sequence is TGTGCCAGCAGAACGGGCGGGATGACCTACGAGCAGTACTTC. This yields the protein CASRTGGMTYEQYF.